The entry below describes one T cell receptor (beta chain). The table lists this clone with a few counts. Its cognate antigen has yet to be identified. No base quality values were provided; no much bigger clone lies one nucleotide off. These data belong to a study of blood T cell repertoires in COVID-19 (dated by TCRdb to about 2020). Concerning the study at large: The collaborator samples originated in the United States, Italy and Spain and spanned the acute and convalescent phases of COVID-19. The material from the prospective study consisted of cDNA or gDNA derived from T cells, B-cell-depleted T cells, or PBMCs. Deeply sampled blood TCRbeta repertoires from subjects exposed to, actively infected with, or recovered from COVID-19 were included in the dataset. The repertoires were released in a freely available public database intended as a resource for research on the immune response to SARS-CoV-2. Samples came from the ongoing ImmuneRACE study (first 160 participants) plus 1,254 subjects from 6 global collaborators. Sample metadata almost always included a de-identified subject ID, COVID-19 status, age in years and sex. Where available, HLA class I and class II types were taken from metadata supplied by the sample provider and were not determined by assay-based typing.

Collaborating institutions collected whole blood in K2EDTA tubes following their own protocols. For TCRbeta analysis, collaborators shipped samples as frozen whole blood, isolated PBMCs, or DNA extracted from either of those sample types. TCRbeta CDR3 regions were amplified from genomic DNA by means of the immunoSEQ Assay, a bias-controlled multiplex PCR. The authors processed their data as follows. The number of nucleated cells in each sample was estimated by amplification of reference gene primers within the assay. Sequence reads were collapsed and filtered to measure the absolute abundance of every unique TCRbeta CDR3 rearrangement. For each sample, productive Simpson clonality was calculated as the square root of Simpson's diversity index over productive rearrangements. In its TCRdb copy, this immuneACCESS table keeps in-frame sequences only and misses some clones. Where compared with another copy, unresolved V genes explain less than half of these, and the others have no known cause. The DNA was the basis for D and trimming; V, J and clone size are from that table. Within this sample are 75,000 to 95,000 clones, with about four fifths of them counted one time only. The ten most abundant clones make up roughly 5% of the sample.

The investigation overall reported the following: Clinical and demographic metadata were provided uncurated, with the amount varying by source and participant.

This sequence was found in a woman over 75 with active or convalescent COVID-19. What was sequenced was peripheral blood.

The CDR3 reads as follows: CASSPIGGAVNEQFF. The nucleotides are TGTGCCAGCAGCCCGATCGGCGGAGCGGTAAATGAGCAGTTCTTC. This sequence uses TRBV14 and TRBJ2-1; the D gene is possibly TRBD2, with 5 bases matching. V sheds 4 bases and J sheds 7 bases, leaving 17 bases between their ends. The CDR3 runs 15 residues from the cysteine to the phenylalanine. Only the CDR3 DNA is retained, 45 bases long and in frame from the first base. Taken from the germline V gene, the CDR1 and CDR2 loops are SGHDN and FVKESK.